This T cell receptor (beta chain) appears in the sequencing data of a study of early T cells in non-severe SARS-CoV-2 infection. By share of the sample, this clonotype is medium-sized. TCRdb passed the 5' RACE reads through MiXCR, listing each CDR3 protein once. The sample has tens of thousands of distinct CDR3 sequences, about 4.5% seen once. This clonotype was obtained from an adult who was a healthcare worker with PCR-confirmed SARS-CoV-2 infection or an uninfected control (not recorded which). The starting material was whole blood, obtained at baseline.

The CDR3 nucleotides are TGTGCCAGCAGTTCAGCCTACGAGCAGTACTTC. Encoded protein: CASSSAYEQYF. The chain joins TRBV12-3 or TRBV12-4 to TRBJ2-7; D is ambiguous. The V end lost 4 bases, the J end lost 2 bases, and 3 bases lay between the germline ends. The CDR3 length is 11 residues.